The rows below give T cell receptor beta chains drawn from one sample of a study of blood T cell repertoires in COVID-19. Libraries were prepared by immunoSEQ multiplex PCR; TCRdb keeps only in-frame clonotypes and omits some of them. Among a few hundred thousand clones listed, roughly 89% were seen once. Material: peripheral blood. These receptors came from a man aged 18 to 29 with COVID-19, enrolled during active disease. CDR3s include the opening cysteine and the closing phenylalanine or tryptophan. A D gene is named only where the DNA matches it firmly. The size entry is marked missing in some rows and otherwise reads once, few, many or a size class.

CDR3aa,CDR3nt,abundance,d_gene,v_gene,j_gene
CASKAGVGNSPLHF,TGTGCCAGTAAGGCAGGGGTCGGGAATTCACCCCTCCACTTT,once,-,TRBV19,TRBJ1-6
CASSFTGPYYEQYF,TGTGCCAGCAGTTTCACAGGTCCCTACTACGAGCAGTACTTC,-,-,TRBV27,TRBJ2-7
CASSFQTDSYEQYF,TGTGCCAGCAGCTTCCAGACAGATTCCTACGAGCAGTACTTC,-,-,TRBV7-8,TRBJ2-7
CASSLIAGGLGNEQFF,TGTGCCAGCAGCTTAATAGCGGGAGGATTGGGCAATGAGCAGTTCTTC,-,TRBD2,TRBV7-3,TRBJ2-1
CASSLVANYGYTF,TGTGCCAGCAGCTTAGTAGCTAACTATGGCTACACCTTC,-,-,TRBV7-2,TRBJ1-2
CAISDQGSYNEQFF,TGTGCCATCAGTGATCAGGGGTCCTACAATGAGCAGTTCTTC,-,-,TRBV10-3,TRBJ2-1
CASSLYPGGAVETNTEAFF,TGTGCCAGCAGCTTATATCCCGGCGGGGCAGTTGAAACCAACACTGAAGCTTTCTTT,-,-,TRBV11-2,TRBJ1-1
CASSLLDKRYQETQYF,TGTGCCAGCAGTTTATTAGACAAAAGGTACCAAGAGACCCAGTACTTC,-,-,TRBV27,TRBJ2-5
CASSINRVLHEQYF,TGTGCCAGTAGTATAAACAGGGTCCTCCACGAGCAGTACTTC,-,-,TRBV19,TRBJ2-7
CASSLGWEGNPGGETQYF,TGTGCCAGCAGCCTCGGCTGGGAGGGAAACCCTGGAGGGGAGACCCAGTACTTC,-,-,TRBV21-1,TRBJ2-5
CASSKPETGDYEQYF,TGTGCCAGCAGCAAACCCGAGACAGGGGACTACGAGCAGTACTTC,-,-,TRBV21-1,TRBJ2-7
CASSVDQGQGLGEQYF,TGTGCCAGCAGCGTAGATCAGGGACAGGGTCTCGGCGAGCAGTACTTC,-,TRBD1,TRBV7-6,TRBJ2-7
CASSPLLGRELAKNIQYF,TGTGCCAGCAGCCCACTTCTTGGCAGGGAATTAGCCAAAAACATTCAGTACTTC,-,-,TRBV5-6,TRBJ2-4
CASSLGPQGASQPQHF,TGCGCCAGCAGCTTGGGCCCCCAGGGGGCTAGTCAGCCCCAGCATTTT,-,TRBD1,TRBV5-1,TRBJ1-5
CASSLSGVGDTQYF,TGTGCCAGCAGTCTTAGCGGGGTGGGAGATACGCAGTATTTT,-,TRBD2,TRBV2,TRBJ2-3
CAILDPGQGAAGELFF,TGTGCCATCTTAGATCCGGGACAGGGGGCGGCCGGGGAGCTGTTTTTT,-,TRBD1,TRBV10-3,TRBJ2-2
CASSLVARGFYGYTF,TGTGCCAGCAGCTTGGTTGCCAGGGGCTTCTATGGCTACACCTTC,-,-,TRBV5-8,TRBJ1-2
CASSSDRGYWEQYF,TGTGCCAGCAGCTCGGACAGGGGATATTGGGAGCAGTACTTC,once,TRBD1,TRBV7-9,TRBJ2-7
CASSELLQTTGELFF,TGTGCCAGTAGCGAGCTATTACAGACAACCGGGGAGCTGTTTTTT,once,-,TRBV19,TRBJ2-2
CASSFPGGLNEQFF,TGTGCCAGCAGCTTTCCGGGGGGGCTGAATGAGCAGTTCTTC,-,TRBD2,TRBV11-2,TRBJ2-1
CASSGTSGGASNEQFF,TGTGCCAGCAGCGGGACTAGCGGGGGGGCCTCGAATGAGCAGTTCTTC,-,TRBD2,TRBV9,TRBJ2-1
CASSKGLAGTQETQYF,TGCGCCAGCAGCAAAGGACTAGCGGGGACTCAAGAGACCCAGTACTTC,-,TRBD2,TRBV4-1,TRBJ2-5
CASSLSSPPHLKGYTF,TGTGCCAGCAGTTTATCAAGCCCGCCTCATTTGAAAGGCTACACCTTC,-,-,TRBV28,TRBJ1-2
CATSGQEDSYNEQFF,TGTGCCACCAGTGGCCAGGAGGACTCCTACAATGAGCAGTTCTTC,-,-,TRBV24-1,TRBJ2-1
CASRRGTSGGNTGELFF,TGCGCCAGCAGACGTGGGACTAGCGGGGGGAACACCGGGGAGCTGTTTTTT,-,TRBD2,TRBV5-1,TRBJ2-2
CASSSLEGGTYNEQFF,TGTGCCAGCAGTTCCCTGGAGGGAGGGACCTACAATGAGCAGTTCTTC,-,TRBD2,TRBV27,TRBJ2-1
CSVVHNANTGELFF,TGCAGCGTTGTTCACAACGCGAACACCGGGGAGCTGTTTTTT,-,-,TRBV29-1,TRBJ2-2
CASGGERYEQYF,TGTGCCAGCGGGGGGGAGCGATACGAGCAGTACTTC,many,TRBD2,TRBV6-6,TRBJ2-7
CASSRTEGHEQFF,TGTGCCAGCTCACGCACTGAGGGCCATGAGCAGTTCTTC,-,-,TRBV18,TRBJ2-1
CASRHPTGDGYTF,TGTGCCAGTAGACACCCGACAGGGGATGGCTACACCTTC,-,TRBD1,TRBV19,TRBJ1-2
CASSQGGGSRAQYF,TGTGCCAGCAGCCAAGGTGGAGGGTCCCGGGCCCAGTACTTC,-,-,TRBV14,TRBJ2-5
CASGEGERGTGETQYF,TGCGCCAGCGGAGAGGGAGAGCGGGGGACGGGAGAGACCCAGTACTTC,-,TRBD2,TRBV5-1,TRBJ2-5
CARSRPGQGTAEAFF,TGCGCCCGCAGCCGACCGGGACAGGGAACGGCTGAAGCTTTCTTT,-,TRBD1,TRBV4-1,TRBJ1-1
CASSCIGTSGSFGEQYF,TGTGCCAGCAGCTGCATCGGGACTAGCGGGTCTTTCGGCGAGCAGTACTTC,-,TRBD2,TRBV7-4,TRBJ2-7
CASSLVAGIQETQYF,TGTGCCAGCAGCTTGGTAGCGGGGATCCAAGAGACCCAGTACTTC,-,TRBD2,TRBV7-8,TRBJ2-5
CASSITGSGANVLTF,TGTGCCAGTAGTATAACCGGCTCTGGGGCCAACGTCCTGACTTTC,-,-,TRBV19,TRBJ2-6
CASSLGGTGGNTIYF,TGCGCCAGCAGCTTGGGCGGGACAGGGGGAAACACCATATATTTT,-,TRBD1,TRBV5-1,TRBJ1-3
CASSPPTGAMRNEQFF,TGTGCCAGCAGCCCCCCGACAGGAGCTATGAGGAATGAGCAGTTCTTC,-,-,TRBV3-1/TRBV3-2,TRBJ2-1
CASSQVRGPYEQYF,TGCGCCAGCAGCCAAGTTAGGGGGCCCTACGAGCAGTACTTC,few,TRBD1,TRBV4-1,TRBJ2-7
CASSHMTGRTNEKLFF,TGTGCCAGCAGCCACATGACAGGTCGAACTAATGAAAAACTGTTTTTT,-,-,TRBV7-2,TRBJ1-4
CASSGTREQYF,TGTGCCAGCAGCGGAACGAGGGAGCAGTACTTC,-,-,TRBV7-9,TRBJ2-7
CASSPGTDLNTEAFF,TGTGCCAGCAGCCCCGGGACAGATTTGAACACTGAAGCTTTCTTT,-,TRBD1,TRBV7-9,TRBJ1-1